The text below deals with one T cell receptor beta chain. Its specificity is not known. The CDR3 consists of 12 residues. The germline CDR1 and CDR2 sequences are MNHEY and SVGAGI. V lost 8 bases and J lost 7, with 12 bases in between. The data belong to a study of cytomegalovirus exposure and HLA in healthy donors. The study's findings and limits: CMV serostatus was the sole immune exposure data available.

PCR employed 60 Vbeta and 13 Jbeta primers. Sequencing was performed with immunoSEQ multiplex PCR; in TCRdb, only in-frame clones are kept and a portion is missing. The profile shows about 190,000 clones, approximately 88% of them singletons. The receptor's source is a boy aged 2 to 10 in good health and CMV-seronegative. The specimen sequenced was PBMCs. This chain joins TRBV6-5 and TRBJ2-1; perhaps TRBD1 as D (5 bases). The CDR3 coding sequence is TGTGCCAGCCACTCTGGGGCGAATGAGCAGTTCTTC. Amino acid sequence: CASHSGANEQFF.